These T cell receptor beta chains were read from a single sample in a study of blood T cell repertoires in COVID-19. TCRdb's table, derived via immunoSEQ multiplex PCR, lists solely in-frame clones and lacks some. The data hold about 260,000 clones, with approximately 84% observed a single time. The sample taken for sequencing was peripheral blood. The source is a woman aged 80 or older with acute or convalescent COVID-19. CDR3s include the opening cysteine and the closing phenylalanine or tryptophan. D genes are given only for firm matches. Not all rows give a size; the values are once, few, many and, for expanded clones, a class.

J	size	D	V	DNA	CDR3
TRBJ2-5	.	TRBD2	TRBV5-1	TGCGCCAGCAGCTTGGTGGCGGGGGGGTACCAAGAGACCCAGTACTTC	CASSLVAGGYQETQYF
TRBJ2-1	once	TRBD2	TRBV14	TGTGCCAGCAGCCTATATGGACTAGCGGGAAGCTACAATGAGCAGTTCTTC	CASSLYGLAGSYNEQFF
TRBJ2-5	.	.	TRBV29-1	TGCAGCGCTTTGACATCGGGGGAGACCCAGTACTTC	CSALTSGETQYF
TRBJ1-1	.	TRBD1	TRBV6-2/TRBV6-3	TGTGCCAGCAGTTACGACCGGGACAGGGATCGTAGAAACACTGAAGCTTTCTTT	CASSYDRDRDRRNTEAFF
TRBJ1-5	.	.	TRBV19	TGTGCCAGTAGTATCATCCAGGGAAGCAATCAGCCCCAGCATTTT	CASSIIQGSNQPQHF
TRBJ2-7	.	TRBD1	TRBV7-2	TGTGCCAGCAGTAATACAGGGGGCGAGCAGTACTTC	CASSNTGGEQYF
TRBJ2-5	once	TRBD1	TRBV5-1	TGCGCCAGCAGCTCCGCCCTGGGACAGGGTGGGGGACCGCAAGAGACCCAGTACTTC	CASSSALGQGGGPQETQYF
TRBJ1-4	.	.	TRBV18	TGTGCCAGCTCACCAATAGGACAGCTTGCAACTAATGAAAAACTGTTTTTT	CASSPIGQLATNEKLFF
TRBJ2-7	.	TRBD2	TRBV28	TGTGCCAGCAGAGGGACTAGCGGGAGCAGTTACGAGCAGTACTTC	CASRGTSGSSYEQYF
TRBJ2-3	once	TRBD2	TRBV3-1/TRBV3-2	TGTGCCAGCAGCCTCCGGGTAGCGGGGGGGCCGAGAGATACGCAGTATTTT	CASSLRVAGGPRDTQYF
TRBJ2-1	.	.	TRBV7-2	TGTGCCAGCAGCTTGGACTATAGCTCCTACAATGAGCAGTTCTTC	CASSLDYSSYNEQFF
TRBJ1-5	once	.	TRBV4-3	TGCGCCAGCAGCCAAGATAATCGGGGGAATCAGCCCCAGCATTTT	CASSQDNRGNQPQHF
TRBJ2-3	.	TRBD2	TRBV7-2	TGTGCCAGCAGCTTAGCGGAGGTAGCGGGGGAATCTAGCACAGATACGCAGTATTTT	CASSLAEVAGESSTDTQYF
TRBJ1-5	.	TRBD1	TRBV6-2/TRBV6-3	TGTGCCAGCAGTTCCGATACACAGGGGCCGATTAGCAATCAGCCCCAGCATTTT	CASSSDTQGPISNQPQHF
TRBJ1-2	.	TRBD1	TRBV19	TGTGCCAGTAGTATTATCGGGACAGGGGGCGAAAGTTATGGCTACACCTTC	CASSIIGTGGESYGYTF
TRBJ2-5	.	TRBD2	TRBV7-2	TGTGCCAGCAGCCCGTACCGGACGCGGGGGGAGACCCAGTACTTC	CASSPYRTRGETQYF
TRBJ2-1	once	TRBD2	TRBV11-1	TGTGCCAGCAGCTTAGCGCTGGGGGAGGGGTTAAATGAGCAGTTCTTC	CASSLALGEGLNEQFF
TRBJ1-4	few	TRBD1	TRBV9	TGTGCCAGCAGCGTAGCTGCACTTGGGACAGCCACTAATGAAAAACTGTTTTTT	CASSVAALGTATNEKLFF
TRBJ2-7	.	TRBD1	TRBV11-2	TGTGCCAGCAGCCCCACCCAGGACAGGGCATGGTACGAGCAGTACTTC	CASSPTQDRAWYEQYF
TRBJ1-1	.	.	TRBV2	TGTGCCAGCAGTGAAGCATGGGGAGGCACTGAAGCTTTCTTT	CASSEAWGGTEAFF
TRBJ1-4	once	TRBD1	TRBV3-1/TRBV3-2	TGTGCCAGCAGCTACAGGGGCGCAGGCACTAATGAAAAACTGTTTTTT	CASSYRGAGTNEKLFF
TRBJ2-2	.	.	TRBV6-5	TGTGCCAGCATTCTAAACACCGGGGAGCTGTTTTTT	CASILNTGELFF
TRBJ2-3	.	.	TRBV18	TGTGCCAGCTCACCACCGGTTCTAGCGCAAGATACGCAGTATTTT	CASSPPVLAQDTQYF
TRBJ2-5	.	TRBD2	TRBV5-1	TGCGCCAGCAGCTGGGGAGGGCAGCAGAAGGAGACCCAGTACTTC	CASSWGGQQKETQYF
TRBJ1-2	many	.	TRBV25-1	TGTGCCAGCAGTGAACCAGGGGTTAGGGGCTACACCTTC	CASSEPGVRGYTF
TRBJ2-6	.	.	TRBV4-2	TGTGCCAGCAGCCAAGTGCTGGCCGGGTATAGCAACGTCCTGACTTTC	CASSQVLAGYSNVLTF
TRBJ2-3	.	TRBD2	TRBV24-1	TGTGCCACCAGTGATTTGCCGGGACTAGACACTAGCACAGATACGCAGTATTTT	CATSDLPGLDTSTDTQYF
TRBJ1-2	.	.	TRBV7-9	TGTGCCAGCAGCTTAGACAGGGCCCCTGTTCCCACCTTC	CASSLDRAPVPTF
TRBJ2-5	.	TRBD1	TRBV6-5	TGTGCCAGCACCCCCAGGACAGGGCCCCACGAGACCCAGTACTTC	CASTPRTGPHETQYF
TRBJ1-5	.	TRBD1	TRBV4-1	TGCGCCAGCAGCCAAGGGACAGGGAATCAGCCCCAGCATTTT	CASSQGTGNQPQHF
TRBJ2-5	.	.	TRBV6-6	TGTGCCAGCAGTTTATCGGCGGGGTACCAAGAGACCCAGTACTTC	CASSLSAGYQETQYF
TRBJ2-5	once	TRBD1	TRBV15	TGTGCCACCAGTAAGACAGGGTTAAGGGAGACCCAGTACTTC	CATSKTGLRETQYF
TRBJ1-2	.	TRBD1	TRBV7-2	TGTGCCAGCAGCTTAGATCTGGGACAGGGGAATGGCTACACCTTC	CASSLDLGQGNGYTF
TRBJ1-2	.	TRBD1	TRBV7-8	TGTGCCAGCAGCTTAAACACAGGGGGGTACTATGGCTACACCTTC	CASSLNTGGYYGYTF
TRBJ1-5	few	.	TRBV19	TGTGCCAGTAGTCCCCCTTCCGCCAGGGGCAATCAGCCCCAGCATTTT	CASSPPSARGNQPQHF
TRBJ1-1	.	.	TRBV7-9	TGTGCCAGCAGCTTTTCGGGACTGCAAGCTTTCTTT	CASSFSGLQAFF